A selection of T cell receptor beta chains follows, all from one sample in a study of cytomegalovirus exposure and HLA in healthy donors. TCRdb's table, derived via immunoSEQ multiplex PCR, lists solely in-frame clones and lacks some. Among about 170,000 clones listed, roughly 80% were seen once. What was sequenced was PBMCs. These receptors all come from a male donor in good health and CMV-seronegative. The conserved cysteine and the conserved F or W are not part of the CDR3 here. Clone size is given for some rows only: seen once, a few or many times, or a class if the clone is expanded.

clone_size j_call v_call cdr3_aa
NA TRBJ1-1 TRBV19 ASSIPQGRTEAF
NA TRBJ2-5 TRBV5-1 ASSLGTSGGPRETQY
few TRBJ2-1 TRBV5-1 ASAPDEGEQF
NA TRBJ2-1 TRBV5-8 ASSSGLAVYNEQF
NA TRBJ1-4 TRBV28 ASAGIDSGNEKLF
NA TRBJ2-7 TRBV7-2 ASRRDISYEQY
NA NA TRBV4-3 ASSPGTGTQYEQY
NA TRBJ1-6 TRBV7-2 ASSPAGNSPLH
NA TRBJ2-2 TRBV28 ASSLLAGGDTGELF
NA TRBJ2-6 TRBV19 ASSIPAGSGANVLT
NA TRBJ2-7 TRBV13 ASSGWGQAYEQY
once TRBJ2-7 TRBV14 ASSQDKTGEQY
NA TRBJ2-1 TRBV7-3 ASSPLAGGVDEQF
NA TRBJ2-1 TRBV6-6 ASRKWDSGSSREQF
NA TRBJ2-3 TRBV6-6 ASSYRQAESTDTQY
NA TRBJ2-3 TRBV9 ASSYGGATDTQY
few TRBJ1-2 TRBV6-1 ASRGRDYYGYT
NA TRBJ1-3 TRBV30 AWSVGELSGNTIY
NA TRBJ1-2 TRBV5-6 ASSLDQGAAGYGYT
NA TRBJ2-1 TRBV7-2 ASSQTGFKNEQF
NA TRBJ1-6 TRBV2 ASSELDRYNSPLH
NA TRBJ1-4 TRBV18 ASSPLQGSNEKLF
NA TRBJ1-1 TRBV5-5 ASSLGAAQRTNTEAF
NA TRBJ1-2 TRBV28 ASSRRTRGYT
NA TRBJ2-7 TRBV5-6 ASSLAGGTGFNYEQY
NA TRBJ2-7 TRBV27 ASSFRREGLYEQY
NA TRBJ1-2 TRBV4-2 ASSQGGPINGYT
NA TRBJ2-5 TRBV19 ASSAPGVSQY
NA TRBJ2-5 TRBV4-2 ASSQGGGGRGVFQQETQY